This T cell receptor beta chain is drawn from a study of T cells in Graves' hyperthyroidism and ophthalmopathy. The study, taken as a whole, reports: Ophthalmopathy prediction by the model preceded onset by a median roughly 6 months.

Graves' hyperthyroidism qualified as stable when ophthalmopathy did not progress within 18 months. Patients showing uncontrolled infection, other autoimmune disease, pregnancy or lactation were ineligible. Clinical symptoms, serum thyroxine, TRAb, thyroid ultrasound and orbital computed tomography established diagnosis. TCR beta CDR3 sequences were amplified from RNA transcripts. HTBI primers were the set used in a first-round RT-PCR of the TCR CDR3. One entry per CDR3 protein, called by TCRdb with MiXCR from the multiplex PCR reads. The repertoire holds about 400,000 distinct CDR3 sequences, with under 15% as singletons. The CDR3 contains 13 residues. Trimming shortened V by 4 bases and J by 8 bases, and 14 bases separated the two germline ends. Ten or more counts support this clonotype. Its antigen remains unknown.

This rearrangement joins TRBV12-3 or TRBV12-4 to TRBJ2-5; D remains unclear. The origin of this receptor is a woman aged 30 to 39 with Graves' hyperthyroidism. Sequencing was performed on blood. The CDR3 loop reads CASSYPALRTQYF. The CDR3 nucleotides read TGTGCCAGCAGTTATCCGGCCTTACGAACCCAGTACTTC.